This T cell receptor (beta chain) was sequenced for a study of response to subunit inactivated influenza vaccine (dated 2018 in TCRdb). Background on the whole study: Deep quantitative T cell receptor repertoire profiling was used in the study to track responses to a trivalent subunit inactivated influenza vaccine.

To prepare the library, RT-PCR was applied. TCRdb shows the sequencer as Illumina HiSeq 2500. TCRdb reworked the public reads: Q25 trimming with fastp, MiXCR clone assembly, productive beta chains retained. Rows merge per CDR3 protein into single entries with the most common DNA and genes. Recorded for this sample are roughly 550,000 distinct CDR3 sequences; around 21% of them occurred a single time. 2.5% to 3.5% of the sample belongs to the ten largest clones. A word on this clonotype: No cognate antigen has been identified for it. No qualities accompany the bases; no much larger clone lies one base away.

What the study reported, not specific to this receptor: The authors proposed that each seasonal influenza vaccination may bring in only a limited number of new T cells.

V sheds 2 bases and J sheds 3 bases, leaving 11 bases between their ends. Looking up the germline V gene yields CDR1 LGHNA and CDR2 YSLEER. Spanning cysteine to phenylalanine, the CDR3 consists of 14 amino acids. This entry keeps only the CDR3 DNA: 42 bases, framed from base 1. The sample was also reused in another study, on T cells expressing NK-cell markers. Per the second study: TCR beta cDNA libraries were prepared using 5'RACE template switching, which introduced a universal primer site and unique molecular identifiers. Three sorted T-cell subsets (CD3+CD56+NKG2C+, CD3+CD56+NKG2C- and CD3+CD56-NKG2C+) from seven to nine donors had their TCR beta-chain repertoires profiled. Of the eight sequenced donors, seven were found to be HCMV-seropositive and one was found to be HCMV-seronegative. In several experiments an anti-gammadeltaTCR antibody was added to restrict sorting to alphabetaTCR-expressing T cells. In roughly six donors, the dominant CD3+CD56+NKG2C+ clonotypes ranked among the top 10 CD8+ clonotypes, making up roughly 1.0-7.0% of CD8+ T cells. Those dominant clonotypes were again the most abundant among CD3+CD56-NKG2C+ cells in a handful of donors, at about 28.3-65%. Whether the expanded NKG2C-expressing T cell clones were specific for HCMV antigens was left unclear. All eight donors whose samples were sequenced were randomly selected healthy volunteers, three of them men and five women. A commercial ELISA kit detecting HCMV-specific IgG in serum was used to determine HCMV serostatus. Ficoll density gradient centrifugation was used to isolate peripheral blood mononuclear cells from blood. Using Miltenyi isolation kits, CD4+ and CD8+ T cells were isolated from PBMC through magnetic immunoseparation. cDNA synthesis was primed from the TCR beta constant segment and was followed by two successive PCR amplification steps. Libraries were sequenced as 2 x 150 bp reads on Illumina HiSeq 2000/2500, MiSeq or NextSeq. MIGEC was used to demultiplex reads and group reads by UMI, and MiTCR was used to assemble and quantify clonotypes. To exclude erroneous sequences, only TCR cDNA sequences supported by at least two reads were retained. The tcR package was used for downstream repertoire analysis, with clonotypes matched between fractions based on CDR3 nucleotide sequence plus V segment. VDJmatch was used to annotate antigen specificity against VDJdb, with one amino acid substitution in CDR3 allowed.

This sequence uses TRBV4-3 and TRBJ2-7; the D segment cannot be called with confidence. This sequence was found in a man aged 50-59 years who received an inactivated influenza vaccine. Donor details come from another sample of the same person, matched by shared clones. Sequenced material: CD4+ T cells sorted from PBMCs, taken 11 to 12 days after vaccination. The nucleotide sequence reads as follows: TGCGCCAGCAGCCAATCTGGGAAGAACTACGAGCAGTACTTC. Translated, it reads CASSQSGKNYEQYF.